A single sample is the source of the 17 T cell receptor beta chains below, sequenced in a study of shared clonotypes between healthy human individuals. The repertoire was sequenced with immunoSEQ multiplex PCR; TCRdb's copy has only in-frame clones and lacks some. The profile shows about 2 million clones, roughly 94% of them singletons. Sample: naive CD4+ T cells sorted from blood. Documented subset: CD45RA+ positively selected. These TCRs come from a man in his late teens or twenties in good health.

This sequence joins TRBV30 and TRBJ2-2; no definite D call. Germline-derived CDR1 and CDR2 are GTSNPN and SVGIG (reference sequence). Trimming cost V 2 bases and J 5 bases, with 12 bases left between them. CDR3 length: 14 residues. The DNA of the CDR3 is TGTGCCTGGAGTAAAGGAACCGAAACCGGGGAGCTGTTTTTT. The encoded protein is CAWSKGTETGELFF.

A note on this clone: The junction departs from the called germline gene at one end, perhaps through a read error. This rearrangement joins TRBV6-1 to TRBJ2-3; D gene ambiguous. Germline CDR1 MNHNS, CDR2 SASEGT. This CDR3 comprises 12 residues. The chain's CDR3 is CASTGSKDTQYF. Written as DNA, the CDR3 is TGTGCCAGCACTGGCAGCAAAGATACGCAGTATTTT.

The V gene is TRBV6-1, the J gene TRBJ2-1, with 10 bases lining up with TRBD1. The CDR3 runs 15 residues. Germline trimming cut 3 bases from V and 6 bases from J; bases unmatched to any gene: 5. CDR1 MNHNS and CDR2 SASEGT come from the germline V gene. Here the CDR3 DNA reads TGTGCCAGCAGTGATTCGGGACAGGGGTCCAATGAGCAGTTCTTC. Protein product: CASSDSGQGSNEQFF.

The genes are TRBV28 and TRBJ2-2; TRBD2 aligns across 7 bases. Germline CDR1 is MDHEN and CDR2 is SYDVKM. The trim removed 7 bases at V and 6 bases at J, leaving 8 bases unmatched. CDR3 length equals 14 residues. CDR3 nucleotide sequence: TGTGCCAGCACCTTTAGCGGGTGGTCCGGGGAGCTGTTTTTT. It yields the protein CASTFSGWSGELFF. Full variable domain (rest looked up from reference TRBV28 and TRBJ2-2): DVKVTQSSRYLVKRTGEKVFLECVQDMDHENMFWYRQDPGLGLRLIYFSYDVKMKEKGDIPEGYSVSREKKERFSLILESASTNQTSMYLCASTFSGWSGELFFGEGSRLTVL.

This clone was seen once. This chain connects TRBV11-2 to TRBJ2-5, with 10 bases that match TRBD1. The CDR3 totals 15 residues. From germline, CDR1 is SGHAT and CDR2 FQNNGV. J gave up 1 base and V 6 bases, and 5 bases lay outside the gene matches. The chain's CDR3 is CASRPGQGPQETQYF. The CDR3 DNA sequence: TGTGCCAGCAGACCGGGACAGGGGCCCCAAGAGACCCAGTACTTC.

CDR3 region: CASSEPRTGNEQFF. In DNA, the CDR3 is TGCGCCAGCAGTGAGCCTAGAACAGGCAATGAGCAGTTCTTC. The chain is built from TRBV10-1 and TRBJ2-1, with D possibly being TRBD1 (5 bases). V was cut by 2 bases and J by 6 bases, with 11 bases left in between. CDR3 length equals 14 residues. In germline, CDR1 is WNHNN, CDR2 SYGVQD (reference sequence).

Comments on this clone: This sample also contains other DNA sequences that code for the same CDR3. The CDR3 sequence is CASSLGQGASEQYF. Written as DNA, the CDR3 is TGCGCCAGCAGCTTGGGACAGGGGGCGTCTGAGCAGTACTTC. J is TRBJ2-7 and V is TRBV5-1; TRBD1 matches 10 bases. Germline V gene sequence: CDR1 SGHRS, CDR2 YFSETQ. Losses at the gene ends were 0 bases for V and 7 bases for J; bases not matched to a gene: 4. CDR3 length: 14 amino acids.

The CDR3 spells CASSQRELRGGELFF. CDR3 nucleotides: TGTGCCAGCAGCCAACGGGAGCTTAGGGGCGGGGAGCTGTTTTTT. The chain links TRBV5-4 to TRBJ2-2, with D maybe TRBD2 (6 bases). Germline values: CDR1 SGHNT, CDR2 YYREEE (reference sequence). V was clipped by 4 bases and J by 7 bases, with 17 bases between them. This CDR3 is 15 amino acids long.

The CDR3 DNA reads TGTGCCTGGGGACAGGGTGGATATGAAGCTTTCTTT. This sequence encodes CAWGQGGYEAFF. The V and J genes are TRBV30 and TRBJ1-1; 8 bases line up with TRBD1. Germline V gene sequence: CDR1 GTSNPN, CDR2 SVGIG (reference sequence). V shed 5 bases and J 7 bases; nucleotides not matched to a gene: 6. The CDR3 is made up of 12 amino acids.

This chain uses TRBV11-3 with TRBJ1-1; 8 nucleotides align to TRBD1. The CDR3 runs 12 residues. The germline gives CDR1 SGHNT, CDR2 YENEEA. V lost 4 bases and J lost 8; bases outside the gene matches: 3. For the CDR3, the DNA is TGTGCCAGCAGCTCGGACAGGGAGGAAGCTTTCTTT. Translating it yields CASSSDREEAFF.

The V and J genes are TRBV5-4 and TRBJ2-2; D is possibly TRBD1 (5 bases). The V end lost 5 bases, the J end lost 2 bases, and 10 bases lay between the germline ends. The CDR3 runs 14 residues. From germline, CDR1 is SGHNT and CDR2 YYREEE (reference sequence). CDR3 amino acids: CASRTEQNTGELFF. The CDR3 coding sequence is TGTGCCAGCAGGACAGAGCAAAACACCGGGGAGCTGTTTTTT.

About this clone itself: The sample contains more than one DNA sequence encoding this CDR3. The gene calls are TRBV5-4 and TRBJ2-4; 7 bases are shared with TRBD1. Germline-derived CDR1 and CDR2 are SGHNT and YYREEE (reference sequence). J was trimmed by 0 bases and V by 1 base; bases with no gene match: 1. There are 15 residues in the CDR3. The CDR3 reads CASSLQGVAKNIQYF. DNA of the CDR3: TGTGCCAGCAGCTTGCAGGGGGTAGCCAAAAACATTCAGTACTTC.

Comment on this clone: The identical CDR3 is also encoded by other nucleotide sequences in the sample. This rearrangement joins TRBV27 to TRBJ2-1; D is unclear. From germline, CDR1 is MNHEY and CDR2 SMNVEV (reference sequence). Trimming removed 2 bases from V and 0 bases from J, with 8 bases in between. CDR3 length: 15 residues. Here the CDR3 reads CASSLRRSSYNEQFF. The CDR3 DNA follows: TGTGCCAGCAGTTTACGGCGAAGCTCCTACAATGAGCAGTTCTTC.

This chain uses TRBV18 with TRBJ2-1, with 11 bases identical to TRBD2. The germline V gene encodes CDR1 KGHSH and CDR2 LQKENI. There are 17 residues in the CDR3. The V gene end was trimmed by 1 base and the J gene end by 4 bases; junction bases not matched to a gene: 6. The DNA of the CDR3 is TGTGCCAGCTCACCACGATTAGCGGGGGGGATATACAATGAGCAGTTCTTC. Translating gives CASSPRLAGGIYNEQFF.

This clone was counted once. Within the sample, other DNA sequences also encode this same CDR3. The J gene is TRBJ2-5, the V gene TRBV5-1, with D tentatively TRBD1 (6 bases). The CDR3 has 14 residues. The V gene's germline CDR1 is SGHRS and CDR2 YFSETQ. The V end was cut by 3 bases, the J end by 5 bases, with 14 bases between. CDR3: CASSSTTGRETQYF. CDR3 coding DNA: TGCGCCAGCAGCTCGACGACAGGAAGGGAGACCCAGTACTTC.

This clone was detected only once. The chain links TRBV18 to TRBJ2-7; D is possibly TRBD2 (6 bases). With 4 bases removed from V and 9 bases from J, the gap between germline ends came to 7 bases. The CDR3 contains 10 residues. Germline assignment: CDR1 KGHSH and CDR2 LQKENI. CDR3 in DNA: TGTGCCAGCTCACAGGAGGGGCAGTACTTC. Protein sequence: CASSQEGQYF.

The V and J genes are TRBV10-2 and TRBJ1-6; D not certain. Germline V gene data show CDR1 as WSHSY and CDR2 as SAAADI. The CDR3 totals 15 residues. V shed 2 bases and J shed 3 bases, with 8 bases lying between them. CDR3 residues: CASSEEDGYNSPLHF. The CDR3 nucleotides read TGCGCCAGCAGTGAGGAGGACGGCTATAATTCACCCCTCCACTTT.